The 10 T cell receptor beta chains presented below share a single source sample, sequenced in a study of blood T cell repertoires in COVID-19. Only in-frame clones appear in the TCRdb table, and some are missing; sequencing was by immunoSEQ multiplex PCR. Found here are 350,000 or so clones, around 80% of them singletons; the top ten hold about 3%. Sequencing was done on a sample of peripheral blood. Every receptor here comes from a man aged 25 to 40 with active or convalescent COVID-19.

This chain joins TRBV6-5 and TRBJ2-7; 8 nucleotides line up with TRBD1. V lost 0 bases to trimming and J lost 0 bases; unmatched junction nucleotides: 4. CDR1 MNHEY and CDR2 SVGAGI come from the germline V gene. The CDR3 is 16 residues long. CDR3 in amino acids: CASSYSGTGSSYEQYF. The CDR3 DNA reads TGTGCCAGCAGTTACTCCGGGACAGGCAGCTCCTACGAGCAGTACTTC.

The chain joins TRBV18 to TRBJ2-3, with 8 bases fitting TRBD1. The germline V gene has CDR1 KGHSH and CDR2 LQKENI. V trimming: 3 bases; J trimming: 1 base; junction bases outside the gene matches: 9. CDR3 size: 17 residues. CDR3 residues: CASSPLGQGRGTDTQYF. The CDR3 nucleotides are TGTGCCAGCTCACCCTTAGGACAGGGAAGGGGCACAGATACGCAGTATTTT.

The chain has TRBV7-2 and TRBJ1-4; TRBD1 aligns across 7 bases. This CDR3 contains 15 residues. With V trimmed by 5 bases and J by 6 bases, 9 bases remained unmatched. Germline CDR1 reads SGHTA; CDR2 reads FQGNSA. Here the CDR3 DNA reads TGTGCCAGCAGCCATCCGACAGGGAAGGATGAAAAACTGTTTTTT. This encodes CASSHPTGKDEKLFF.

The chain links TRBV5-1 to TRBJ1-1; the D is unclear. Trimming removed 0 bases from V and 2 bases from J, with 11 bases in between. The V gene's germline CDR1 is SGHRS and CDR2 YFSETQ. CDR3 length equals 15 residues. CDR3 region: CASSLAGGINTEAFF. DNA for the CDR3: TGCGCCAGCAGCTTGGCCGGCGGGATTAACACTGAAGCTTTCTTT. Supplemented by reference TRBV5-1 and TRBJ1-1, the full variable domain reads KAGVTQTPRYLIKTRGQQVTLSCSPISGHRSVSWYQQTPGQGLQFLFEYFSETQRNKGNFPGRFSGRQFSNSRSEMNVSTLELGDSALYLCASSLAGGINTEAFFGQGTRLTVV.

The chain combines TRBV9 with TRBJ2-1, with 8 nucleotides matching TRBD2. Unmatched junction bases numbered 9, after V lost 4 bases and J lost 6 bases. CDR3 length: 15 residues. Germline lookup yields CDR1 SGDLS and CDR2 YYNGEE. CDR3: CASSQGLARFNEQFF. In DNA form, the CDR3 reads TGTGCCAGCAGCCAAGGACTAGCCCGGTTCAATGAGCAGTTCTTC.

The rearrangement links TRBV6-1 to TRBJ1-6, with D perhaps matching TRBD1 (6 bases). V was trimmed by 0 bases and J by 9 bases, leaving 15 bases between them. Germline CDR1 and CDR2: MNHNS and SASEGT. There are 16 residues in the CDR3. Here the CDR3 DNA reads TGTGCCAGCAGTGAAGCGCGGACAGTTATTAGTTCACCCCTCCACTTT. Residues: CASSEARTVISSPLHF.

The V call is TRBV4-1, the J call TRBJ2-4; 12 nucleotides line up with TRBD2. The trim removed 0 bases at V and 0 bases at J, leaving 9 bases unmatched. This CDR3 has 20 amino acids. CDR1 and CDR2 (germline): MGHRA, YSYEKL. CDR3 region: CASSQDEASGGVLAKNIQYF. DNA for the CDR3: TGCGCCAGCAGCCAAGATGAGGCTAGCGGGGGGGTACTAGCCAAAAACATTCAGTACTTC.

The V and J genes are TRBV6-4 and TRBJ1-6; D uncertain. CDR1 is MRHNA, CDR2 SNTAGT, per germline. V was pared by 4 bases and J by 8 bases, with 9 bases between. This CDR3 spans 13 amino acids. Written as DNA, the CDR3 is TGTGCCAGCAGTGTCTTTTTGTATTCACCCCTCCACTTT. It yields the protein CASSVFLYSPLHF.

The V gene is TRBV14, the J gene TRBJ1-2, with 7 bases that match TRBD1. J gave up 3 bases and V 5 bases, and 3 bases lay outside the gene matches. The CDR3 runs 13 residues. Germline-derived CDR1 and CDR2 are SGHDN and FVKESK. CDR3 sequence reads: CASSYDRDYGYTF. The CDR3 nucleotides are TGTGCCAGCAGCTACGACAGGGACTATGGCTACACCTTC. The entire variable domain, with the rest obtained from reference TRBV14 and TRBJ1-2, is as follows: EAGVTQFPSHSVIEKGQTVTLRCDPISGHDNLYWYRRVMGKEIKFLLHFVKESKQDESGMPNNRFLAERTGGTYSTLKVQPAELEDSGVYFCASSYDRDYGYTFGSGTRLTVV.

The chain employs TRBV7-2 and TRBJ2-5; tentatively, D is TRBD2 (5 bases). The germline CDR1 and CDR2 sequences are SGHTA and FQGNSA. The CDR3 is made up of 15 amino acids. Trimming pared 1 base from V and 0 bases from J, leaving 9 bases between. In nucleotides, the CDR3 is TGTGCCAGCAGCTTAGTCACCGGGGACCAAGAGACCCAGTACTTC. As protein: CASSLVTGDQETQYF.